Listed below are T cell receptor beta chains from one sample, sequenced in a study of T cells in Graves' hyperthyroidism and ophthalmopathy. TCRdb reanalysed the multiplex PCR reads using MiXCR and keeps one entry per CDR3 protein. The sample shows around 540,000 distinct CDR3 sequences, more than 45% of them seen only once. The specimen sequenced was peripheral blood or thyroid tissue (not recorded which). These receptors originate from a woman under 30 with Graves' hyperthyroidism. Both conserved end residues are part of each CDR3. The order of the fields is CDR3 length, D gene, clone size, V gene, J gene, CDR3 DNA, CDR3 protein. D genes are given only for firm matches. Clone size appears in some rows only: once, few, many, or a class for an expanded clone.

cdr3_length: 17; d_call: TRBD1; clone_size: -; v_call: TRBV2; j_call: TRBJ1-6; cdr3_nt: TGTGCCAGCAGTCTGGGACAGGGAGGCCCCTATAATTCACCCCTCCACTTT; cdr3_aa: CASSLGQGGPYNSPLHF
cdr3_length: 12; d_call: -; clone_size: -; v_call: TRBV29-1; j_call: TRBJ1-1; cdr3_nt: TGCAGCGTTGAAGTAGGGATCTCTGAAGCTTTCTTT; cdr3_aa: CSVEVGISEAFF
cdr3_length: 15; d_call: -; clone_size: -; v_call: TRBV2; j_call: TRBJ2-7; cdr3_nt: TGTGCCAGCAGCCCCCGGGGTAGTTACAGCTACGAGCAGTACTTC; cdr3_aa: CASSPRGSYSYEQYF
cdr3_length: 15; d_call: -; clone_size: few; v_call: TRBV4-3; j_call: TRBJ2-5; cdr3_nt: TGCGCCAGCAGCGCACGCTCGTGGTTACAAGAGACCCAGTACTTC; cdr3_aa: CASSARSWLQETQYF
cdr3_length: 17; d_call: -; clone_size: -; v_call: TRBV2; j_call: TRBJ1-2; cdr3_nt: TGTGCCAGCAGTGAGGACAGCCTGGGGGGTATGCGCTATGGCTACACCTTC; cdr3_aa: CASSEDSLGGMRYGYTF
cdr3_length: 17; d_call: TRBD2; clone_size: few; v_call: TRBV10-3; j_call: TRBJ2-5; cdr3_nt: TGTGCCATCAGTGAGTCTCTCTTCTGGACTAGCGGGAAGACCCAGTACTTC; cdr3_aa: CAISESLFWTSGKTQYF
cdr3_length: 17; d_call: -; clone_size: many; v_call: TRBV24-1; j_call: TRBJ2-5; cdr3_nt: TGTGCCACCAGTGATTTCCAGAATGGCGGGCTACAAGAGACCCAGTACTTC; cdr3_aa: CATSDFQNGGLQETQYF
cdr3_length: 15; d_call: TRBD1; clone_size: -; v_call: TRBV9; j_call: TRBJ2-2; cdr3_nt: TGTGCCAGCAGCGTAAGGACAGGGTCAACCGGGGAGCTGTTTTTT; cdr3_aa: CASSVRTGSTGELFF
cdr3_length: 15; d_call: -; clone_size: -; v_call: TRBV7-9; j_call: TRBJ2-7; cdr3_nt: TGTGCCAGCAGCTTGGTCGAGGGCCTCTTTGAAGAGCAGTACTTC; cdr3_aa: CASSLVEGLFEEQYF
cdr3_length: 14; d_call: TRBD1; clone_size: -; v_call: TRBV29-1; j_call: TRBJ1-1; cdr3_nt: TGCAGCGCTAGACAGGGGAAGGGGAACACTGAAGCTTTCTTT; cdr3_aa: CSARQGKGNTEAFF
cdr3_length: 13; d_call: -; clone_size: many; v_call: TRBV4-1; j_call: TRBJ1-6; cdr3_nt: TGCGCCAGCAGCCAGACCGCGGATTCACCCCTCCACTTT; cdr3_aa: CASSQTADSPLHF
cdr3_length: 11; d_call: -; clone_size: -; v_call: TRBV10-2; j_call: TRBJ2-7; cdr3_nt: TGCGCCAGCACCCTAATCTACGAGCAGTACTTC; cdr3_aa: CASTLIYEQYF
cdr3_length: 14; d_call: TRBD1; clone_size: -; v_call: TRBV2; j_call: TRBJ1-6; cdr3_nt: TGTGCCAGCAGGTTAAGGACAGGGGGATCACCCCTCCACTTT; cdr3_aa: CASRLRTGGSPLHF
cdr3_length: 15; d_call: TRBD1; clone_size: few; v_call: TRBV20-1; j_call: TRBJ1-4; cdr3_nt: TGCAATGCTGCGGACAGGGGGCGTGTTCCCGAAAAACTGTTTTTT; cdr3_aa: CNAADRGRVPEKLFF
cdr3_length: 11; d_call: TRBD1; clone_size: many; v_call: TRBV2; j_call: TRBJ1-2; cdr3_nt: TGTGCCAGCAGTCCAGGGGGGAGCTACACCTTC; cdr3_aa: CASSPGGSYTF
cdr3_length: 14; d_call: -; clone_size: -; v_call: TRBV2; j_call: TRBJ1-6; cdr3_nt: TGTGCCAGCAGTTCTCTGCAGGGTTATTCACCCCTCCACTTT; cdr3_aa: CASSSLQGYSPLHF
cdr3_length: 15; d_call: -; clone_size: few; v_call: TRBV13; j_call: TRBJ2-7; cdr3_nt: -; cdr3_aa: CASSFGPGGQYEQYF
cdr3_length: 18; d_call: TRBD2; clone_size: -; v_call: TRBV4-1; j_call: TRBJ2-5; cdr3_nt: TGCGCCAGCAGCCAAGCTGAAGTTTGGGAGCGGGGCCGAGAGACCCAGTACTTC; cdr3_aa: CASSQAEVWERGRETQYF
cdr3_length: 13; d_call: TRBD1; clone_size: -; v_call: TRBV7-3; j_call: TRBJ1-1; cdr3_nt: TGTGCCAGCAGCTCCGGACAGGGGGCTGTAGCTTTCTTT; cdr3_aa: CASSSGQGAVAFF
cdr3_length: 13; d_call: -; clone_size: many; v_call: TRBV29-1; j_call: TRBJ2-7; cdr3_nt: TGCAGCGTTGAAAGGAGGGACAGCCGCGAGCAGTACTTC; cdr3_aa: CSVERRDSREQYF
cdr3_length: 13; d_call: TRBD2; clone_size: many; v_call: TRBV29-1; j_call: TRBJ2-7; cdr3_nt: TGCAGCGTTTGGGCTAGCGGGGCCTACGAGCAGTACTTC; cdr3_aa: CSVWASGAYEQYF
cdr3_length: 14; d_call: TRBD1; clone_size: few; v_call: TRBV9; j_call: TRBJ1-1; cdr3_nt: TGTGCCAGCAGCGACGGACAGGCTAACACTGAAGCTTTCTTT; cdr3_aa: CASSDGQANTEAFF
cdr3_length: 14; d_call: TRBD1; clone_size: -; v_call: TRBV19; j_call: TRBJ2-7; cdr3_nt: TGTGCCAGTTCCCCGGACAGGGGGGACTACGAGCAGTACTTC; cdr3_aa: CASSPDRGDYEQYF
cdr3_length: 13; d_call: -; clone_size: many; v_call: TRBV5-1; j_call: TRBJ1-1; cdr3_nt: TGCGCCAGCAGCTTGCTCAGGGACACTGAAGCTTTCTTT; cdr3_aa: CASSLLRDTEAFF
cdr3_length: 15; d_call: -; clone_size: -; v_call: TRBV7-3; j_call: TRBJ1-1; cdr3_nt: TGTGCCAGCAGCTCACCGACAGCTATGAACACTGAAGCTTTCTTT; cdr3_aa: CASSSPTAMNTEAFF
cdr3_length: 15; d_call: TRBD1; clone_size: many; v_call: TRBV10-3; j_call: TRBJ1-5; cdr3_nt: TGTGCCATCAGTACGGACAGGGGGGGTAATCAGCCCCAGCATTTT; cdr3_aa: CAISTDRGGNQPQHF
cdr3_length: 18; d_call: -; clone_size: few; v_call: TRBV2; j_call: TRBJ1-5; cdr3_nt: TGTGCCAGCAGTGATGCAGGGAACGAATGGATAAGCAATCAGCCCCAGCATTTT; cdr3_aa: CASSDAGNEWISNQPQHF
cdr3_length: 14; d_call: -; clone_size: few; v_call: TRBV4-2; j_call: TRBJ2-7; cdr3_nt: TGTGCCAGCAGCCAGACGACCCTTATCTACGAGCAGTACTTC; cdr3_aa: CASSQTTLIYEQYF
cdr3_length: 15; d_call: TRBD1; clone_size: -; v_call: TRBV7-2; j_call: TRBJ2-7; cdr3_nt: TGTGCCAGCAGCCAAATCGACAGGGATGGCTACGAGCAGTACTTC; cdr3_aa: CASSQIDRDGYEQYF
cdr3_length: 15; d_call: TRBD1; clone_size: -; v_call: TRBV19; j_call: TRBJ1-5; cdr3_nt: TGTGCCAGTACCTACAGGGGGCGCGGGGATCAGCCCCAGCATTTT; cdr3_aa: CASTYRGRGDQPQHF
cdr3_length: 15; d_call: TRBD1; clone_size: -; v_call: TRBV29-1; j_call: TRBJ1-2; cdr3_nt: TGCAGCGTTCTAAATAGGGACAGGCGGCTCCATGGCTACACCTTC; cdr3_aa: CSVLNRDRRLHGYTF
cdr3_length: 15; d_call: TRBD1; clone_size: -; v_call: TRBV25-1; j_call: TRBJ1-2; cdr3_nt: TGTGCCAGCAGTGCTCGACAGGGGGAGCTTCAGGGCTACACCTTC; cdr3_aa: CASSARQGELQGYTF
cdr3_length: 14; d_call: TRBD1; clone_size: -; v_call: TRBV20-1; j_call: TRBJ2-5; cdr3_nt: TGCAGTGCTGGGGGACAGGGGGCGCGGGAGACCCAGTACTTC; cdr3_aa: CSAGGQGARETQYF
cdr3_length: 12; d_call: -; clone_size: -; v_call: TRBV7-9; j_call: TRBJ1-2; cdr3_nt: TGTGCCAGCAGCCCAGGGACGGTCCGCTACACCTTC; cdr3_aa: CASSPGTVRYTF
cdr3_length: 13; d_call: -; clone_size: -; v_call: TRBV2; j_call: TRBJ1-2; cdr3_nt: TGTGCCAGCAGCCCTAACCCTCCAAGTGGCTACACCTTC; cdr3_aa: CASSPNPPSGYTF
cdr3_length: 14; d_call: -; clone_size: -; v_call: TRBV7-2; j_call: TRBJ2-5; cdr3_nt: TGTGCCAGCACCAAGGTAGCAGGACAAGAGACCCAGTACTTC; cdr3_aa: CASTKVAGQETQYF
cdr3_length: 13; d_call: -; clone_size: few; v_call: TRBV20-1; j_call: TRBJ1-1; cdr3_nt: TGCAGTGCTAGATCGTCTCTGTTTTCTGAAGCTTTCTTT; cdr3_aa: CSARSSLFSEAFF
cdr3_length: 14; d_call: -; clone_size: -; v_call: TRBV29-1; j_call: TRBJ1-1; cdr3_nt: TGCAGCGCTAACAGGGTACCCCAGAGCACTGAAGCTTTCTTT; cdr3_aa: CSANRVPQSTEAFF
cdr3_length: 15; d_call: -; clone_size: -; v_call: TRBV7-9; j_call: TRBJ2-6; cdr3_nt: TGTGCCAGCAGTTACGAGGAAGCTGGGGCCAACGTCCTGACTTTC; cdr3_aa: CASSYEEAGANVLTF
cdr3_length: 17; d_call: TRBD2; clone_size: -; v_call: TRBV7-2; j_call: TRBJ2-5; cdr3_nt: TGTGCCAGCAGCCCTGTAGAGAGCGGGGGCAGGGGCCAGACCCAGTACTTC; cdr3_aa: CASSPVESGGRGQTQYF
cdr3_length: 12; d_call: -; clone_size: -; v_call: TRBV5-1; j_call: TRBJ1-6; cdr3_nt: TGCGCCAGACAGGGAATTAATTCACCCCTCCACTTT; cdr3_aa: CARQGINSPLHF
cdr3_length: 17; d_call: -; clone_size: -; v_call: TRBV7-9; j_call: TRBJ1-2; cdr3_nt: TGTGCCAGCAGCTTAGCGCGTGCGGCCTCTCGAGTATATGGCTACACCTTC; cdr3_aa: CASSLARAASRVYGYTF
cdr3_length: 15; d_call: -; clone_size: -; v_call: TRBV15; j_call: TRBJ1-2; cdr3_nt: TGTGCCACCAGCGGATTACTGGGGGAATGGGATGGCTACACCTTC; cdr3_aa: CATSGLLGEWDGYTF
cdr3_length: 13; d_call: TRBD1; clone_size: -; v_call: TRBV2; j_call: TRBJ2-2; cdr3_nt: TGTGCCAGCTGTGACAGGGGGCACGGGGAGCTGTTTTTT; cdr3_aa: CASCDRGHGELFF
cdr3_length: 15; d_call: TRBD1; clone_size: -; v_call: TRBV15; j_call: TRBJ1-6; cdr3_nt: TGCGCCACTCATCCCCCCGGGACAGGGGGTTCACCCCTCCACTTT; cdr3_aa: CATHPPGTGGSPLHF
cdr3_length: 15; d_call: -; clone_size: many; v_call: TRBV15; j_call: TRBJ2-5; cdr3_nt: TGTGCCACCAGCAGAGATTCTCCACAAGAGAAGACCCAGTACTTC; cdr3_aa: CATSRDSPQEKTQYF
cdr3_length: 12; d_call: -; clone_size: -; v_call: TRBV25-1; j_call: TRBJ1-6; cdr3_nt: TGTGCCCCTAAGGGATATAATTCACCCCTCCACTTT; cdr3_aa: CAPKGYNSPLHF
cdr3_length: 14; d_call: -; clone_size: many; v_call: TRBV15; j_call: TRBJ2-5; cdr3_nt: TGTGCCACCAGCAGACGACTAATCCAAGAGACCCAGTACTTC; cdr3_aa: CATSRRLIQETQYF
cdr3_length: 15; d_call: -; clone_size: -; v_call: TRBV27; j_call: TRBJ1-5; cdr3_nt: TGTGCCAGCAGCCCCTCCCGCAGGGAAGGTCAGCCCCAGCATTTT; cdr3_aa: CASSPSRREGQPQHF
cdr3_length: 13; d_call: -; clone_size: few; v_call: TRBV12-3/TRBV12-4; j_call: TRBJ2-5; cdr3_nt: TGTGCCAGCAGTTTATTGGCGAGGGAGACCCAGTACTTC; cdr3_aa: CASSLLARETQYF
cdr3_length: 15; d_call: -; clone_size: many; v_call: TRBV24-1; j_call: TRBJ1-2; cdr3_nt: TGTGCCACCAGTGACGCGGGGGGGGCTAACTATGGCTACACCTTC; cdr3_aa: CATSDAGGANYGYTF
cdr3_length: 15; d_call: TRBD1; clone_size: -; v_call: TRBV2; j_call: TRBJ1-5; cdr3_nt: TGCGCCAGCAGCCGACTCGCAGGGGGCCGACAGCCCCAGCATTTT; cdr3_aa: CASSRLAGGRQPQHF
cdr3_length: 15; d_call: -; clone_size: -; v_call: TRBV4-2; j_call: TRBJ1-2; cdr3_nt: TGTGCCAGCAGCCAACTAGTCGGACCCTCCGGTGGCTACACCTTC; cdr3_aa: CASSQLVGPSGGYTF
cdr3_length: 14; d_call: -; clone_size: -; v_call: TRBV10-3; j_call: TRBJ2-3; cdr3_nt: TGTGCCTCAGGGGGCGGGAGTAGTACAGATACGCAGTATTTT; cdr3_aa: CASGGGSSTDTQYF
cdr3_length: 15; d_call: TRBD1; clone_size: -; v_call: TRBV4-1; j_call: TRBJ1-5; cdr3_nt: TGCGCCAGCAGCCAATTACAGGGGGCCCTTCAGCCCCAGCATTTT; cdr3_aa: CASSQLQGALQPQHF
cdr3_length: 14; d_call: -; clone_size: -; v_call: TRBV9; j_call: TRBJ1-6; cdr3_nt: TGTGCCAGCAGCCCCGGACAGCTTGAGTCACCCCTCCACTTT; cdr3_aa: CASSPGQLESPLHF
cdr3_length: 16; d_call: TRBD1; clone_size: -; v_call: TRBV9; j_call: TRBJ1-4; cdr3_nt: TGTGCCAGCAGCCCCCACCCAGGGACAGTGGATGAAAAACTGTTTTTT; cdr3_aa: CASSPHPGTVDEKLFF
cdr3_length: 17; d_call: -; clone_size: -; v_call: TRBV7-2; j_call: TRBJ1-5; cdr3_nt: TGTGCCAGCAGCCGGGGACTCACCCCTTATAGCAATCAGCCCCAGCATTTT; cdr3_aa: CASSRGLTPYSNQPQHF
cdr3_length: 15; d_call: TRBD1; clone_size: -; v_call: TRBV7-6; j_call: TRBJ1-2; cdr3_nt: TGTGCCAGCAGCTTTGGACAGGGACGGACCTATGGCTACACCTTC; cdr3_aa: CASSFGQGRTYGYTF